This T cell receptor beta chain is from a study of OX40 agonist ivuxolimab in advanced cancers. The repertoire was sequenced with immunoSEQ multiplex PCR; TCRdb's copy has only in-frame clones and lacks some. The profile shows about 90,000 clones, more than 75% of them singletons. CDR3 size: 14 residues. With 2 bases removed from V and 2 bases from J, the gap between germline ends came to 9 bases. Germline-derived CDR1 and CDR2 are WNHNN and SYGVQD (reference sequence). The clonotype was recovered from an adult with an advanced solid tumor such as melanoma, head and neck, liver or kidney cancer. The sample in question was CD4+ or CD8+ T cells sorted from blood, obtained in a trial of the OX40 agonist ivuxolimab. The V gene is TRBV10-1, the J gene TRBJ2-5, with D hard to call. The CDR3 DNA is TGCGCCAGCAGTGAGATTAGCCCACAAGAGACCCAGTACTTC. Its translation is CASSEISPQETQYF.